A single sample is the source of the 18 T cell receptor beta chains below, sequenced in a study of T cell responses to AZD1222 COVID-19 vaccine (dated by TCRdb to the early 2020s). Explained via the paper, the time point label denotes: baseline before first vaccination. The library was produced with the immunoSEQ multiplex PCR assay. As stored in TCRdb, this immuneACCESS dataset retains in-frame rearrangements with V and J assigned. A fraction of the clones does not appear; measured against another copy, unresolved V genes explain less than half of the discrepancy, and the remainder lacks a known reason. The sample has some 90,000 clones on record, 70% to 90% of them singletons. The top ten clones comprise more than 10% of the sample. The sequencing here drew on peripheral blood, taken on day 0 of AZD1222 vaccination. Every receptor here comes from an adult in good health.

The rearrangement joins TRBV10-3 to TRBJ1-2, with D hard to call. The CDR3 is 13 amino acids. Germline values: CDR1 ENHRY, CDR2 SYGVKD. Trimming pared 0 bases from V and 6 bases from J, leaving 8 bases between. The chain's CDR3 is CAISESSRNGYTF. In DNA form, the CDR3 reads TGTGCCATCAGTGAGTCAAGCAGAAATGGCTACACCTTC.

This chain connects TRBV6-5 to TRBJ1-6; 11 bases align to TRBD1. The ends lost 6 bases at V and 8 bases at J; junction bases unmatched: 3. This CDR3 region has 14 residues. Germline V gene lookup returns CDR1 MNHEY and CDR2 SVGAGI. The CDR3 DNA follows: TGTGCCAGCAGATGGACAGGGGGCTATTCACCCCTCCACTTT. Its translation is CASRWTGGYSPLHF.

As concerns this clone: A read error may produce the germline difference seen at one junction end. The V gene is TRBV2, the J gene TRBJ2-1; TRBD1 might be the D (5 bases). CDR3 length: 13 amino acids. The germline CDR1 and CDR2 sequences are SNHLY and FYNNEI. For the CDR3, the DNA is TGTGCCACCAGTTTAGACAGCTACAATGAGCAGTTCTTC. This encodes CATSLDSYNEQFF.

This chain links TRBV12-3 or TRBV12-4 with TRBJ1-2, with D perhaps TRBD1 (5 bases). The CDR3 extends over 11 amino acids. The ends were cut back, 6 bases at V and 7 bases at J, with 9 bases in the middle. CDR3 DNA: TGTGCCAGCAGAAGGCAGGGTGGCTACACCTTC. It translates to CASRRQGGYTF.

This clone showed up just a few times. Other DNA sequences within the sample encode an identical CDR3. The chain employs TRBV4-2 and TRBJ2-3; D is unresolved. Per the germline V gene, CDR1 is LGHNA and CDR2 is YNFKEQ. V was pared by 1 base and J by 4 bases, with 3 bases between. The CDR3 length is 12 residues. The CDR3 region is CASSQAADTQYF. The CDR3, as DNA: TGTGCCAGCAGCCAAGCAGCAGATACGCAGTATTTT.

This chain uses TRBV7-2 with TRBJ1-5; D is perhaps TRBD1 (6 bases). Between the trimmed V and J ends, which lost 5 bases and 7 bases, there was a span of 15 bases. Germline values: CDR1 SGHTA, CDR2 FQGNSA. The CDR3 contains 14 residues. CDR3 in DNA: TGTGCCAGCAGCCCAACAGGGCCCGACCAGCCCCAGCATTTT. Residues: CASSPTGPDQPQHF. The variable domain in full, with the rest retrieved from reference TRBV7-2 and TRBJ1-5, is GAGVSQSPSNKVTEKGKDVELRCDPISGHTALYWYRQSLGQGLEFLIYFQGNSAPDKSGLPSDRFSAERTGGSVSTLTIQRTQQEDSAVYLCASSPTGPDQPQHFGDGTRLSIL.

This chain connects TRBV5-4 to TRBJ2-3; D uncertain. Germline loops: CDR1 SGHNT, CDR2 YYREEE (reference sequence). CDR3 size: 15 residues. Trimming shortened V by 2 bases and J by 1 base, and 11 bases separated the two germline ends. CDR3 bases: TGTGCCAGCAGCTTTGGCAGGCCTCGCACAGATACGCAGTATTTT. It codes for CASSFGRPRTDTQYF.

This sequence joins TRBV6-5 and TRBJ2-7; D possibly corresponds to TRBD2 (6 bases). Germline V gene data show CDR1 as MNHEY and CDR2 as SVGAGI. The V end was cut by 7 bases, the J end by 2 bases, with 15 bases between. The CDR3 is 14 amino acids. The CDR3 coding sequence is TGTGCCAGCACCCCCTCAACGGGGGCCTACGAGCAGTACTTC. Its translation: CASTPSTGAYEQYF.

This chain links TRBV5-6 with TRBJ1-2; possibly TRBD1 for D (6 bases). Germline values: CDR1 SGHDT, CDR2 YYEEEE. This CDR3 is 14 amino acids long. Trimming stripped 4 bases from V and 8 bases from J, with 18 bases between. The CDR3 DNA reads as TGTGCCAGCAGCCCGAGGGGGTGGTTGAGCGGCTACACCTTC. Protein product: CASSPRGWLSGYTF.

V usage is TRBV7-9 and J usage is TRBJ1-1, with D possibly TRBD1 on 6 matching bases. Trimming shortened V by 5 bases and J by 0 bases, and 13 bases separated the two germline ends. CDR1 is SEHNR and CDR2 is FQNEAQ in the germline V gene (reference sequence). CDR3 length: 15 residues. In nucleotides, the CDR3 is TGTGCCAGCAGCCTAGGGAACAGGGTGAACACTGAAGCTTTCTTT. The encoded protein is CASSLGNRVNTEAFF.

The chain employs TRBV7-3 and TRBJ1-1; 8 nucleotides match TRBD1. The germline V gene encodes CDR1 SGHTA and CDR2 FQGTGA. V shed 2 bases and J 0 bases; nucleotides not matched to a gene: 2. This CDR3 comprises 15 residues. CDR3 region: CASSLQGAMNTEAFF. The DNA of the CDR3 is TGTGCCAGCAGCTTACAGGGGGCGATGAACACTGAAGCTTTCTTT.

J is TRBJ2-7 and V is TRBV19; D is tentatively TRBD1 or TRBD2 (5 bases each). Germline lookup yields CDR1 LNHDA and CDR2 SQIVND (reference sequence). CDR3 length: 18 amino acids. Between the trimmed V and J ends, which lost 3 bases and 2 bases, there was a span of 23 bases. In DNA form, the CDR3 reads TGTGCCAGTAGTATTTCGGGAATGAAATGGGGGAATCCCTACGAGCAGTACTTC. Protein: CASSISGMKWGNPYEQYF.

The V and J genes are TRBV6-2 or TRBV6-3 and TRBJ2-2, with 11 positions matching TRBD2. CDR1 is MNHEY and CDR2 is SVGEGT in the germline V gene. The ends lost 4 bases at V and 3 bases at J; junction bases unmatched: 7. The CDR3 loop spans 17 amino acids. In nucleotides, the CDR3 is TGTGCCAGCAGTTCTACCACTAGCGGGGGAGACACCGGGGAGCTGTTTTTT. This encodes CASSSTTSGGDTGELFF.

V is TRBV10-2 and J is TRBJ1-2; 7 bases fit TRBD1. Germline values: CDR1 WSHSY, CDR2 SAAADI. CDR3 length: 15 amino acids. V lost 2 bases, J lost 4 bases, and 7 bases stayed unmatched. CDR3: CASSEGVGGAYGYTF. In DNA form, the CDR3 reads TGCGCCAGCAGTGAGGGGGTAGGGGGCGCCTATGGCTACACCTTC.

The rearrangement uses TRBV19 and TRBJ1-5; D gene uncertain. The V gene lost 3 bases and the J gene lost 4 bases, with 13 bases spanning the gap. The CDR3 has 15 amino acids. Germline lookup yields CDR1 LNHDA and CDR2 SQIVND (reference sequence). CDR3 sequence (DNA): TGTGCCAGTAGTATTAACCCTTCTCTTAATCAGCCCCAGCATTTT. Amino acid sequence: CASSINPSLNQPQHF.

The CDR3 DNA reads TGTGCCACGGGACTAGCGGAATCCTACGAGCAGTACTTC. Residues: CATGLAESYEQYF. The genes are TRBV10-3 and TRBJ2-7, with 11 bases lining up with TRBD2. J lost 1 base, V lost 10 bases, and 3 bases had no gene match. Germline V gene lookup returns CDR1 ENHRY and CDR2 SYGVKD. The CDR3 has 13 residues.

This chain uses TRBV5-4 with TRBJ2-3, with D perhaps assigned TRBD1 or TRBD2 (5 bases each). The CDR3 is 15 residues long. V was trimmed by 4 bases and J by 0 bases, leaving 12 bases between them. Per the germline V gene, CDR1 is SGHNT and CDR2 is YYREEE (reference sequence). The CDR3 protein is CASSVSWGSTDTQYF. As DNA, the CDR3 is TGTGCCAGCAGCGTCTCCTGGGGGAGCACAGATACGCAGTATTTT.

CDR3 sequence reads: CAWSTRDYGYTF. CDR3 DNA: TGTGCCTGGAGTACCAGGGACTATGGCTACACCTTC. The rearrangement uses TRBV30 and TRBJ1-2; maybe TRBD1 (5 bases). The CDR3 is 12 residues long. V lost 2 bases and J 3 bases, leaving 7 bases between the germline ends. Germline V gene lookup returns CDR1 GTSNPN and CDR2 SVGIG (reference sequence). The complete variable domain, with remaining parts taken from reference TRBV30 and TRBJ1-2, reads SQTIHQWPATLVQPVGSPLSLECTVEGTSNPNLYWYRQAAGRGLQLLFYSVGIGQISSEVPQNLSASRPQDRQFILSSKKLLLSDSGFYLCAWSTRDYGYTFGSGTRLTVV.